The rows below give T cell receptor beta chains drawn from one sample of a study of cytomegalovirus exposure and HLA in healthy donors. Sequenced by immunoSEQ multiplex PCR; TCRdb stores in-frame clones only, minus some. This table has fewer than 150,000 clones, under 70% appearing once. Source material: PBMCs. Receptors originate from a man in his late teens or twenties in good health and CMV-seropositive. Both conserved end residues are part of each CDR3.

TRBV11-3,CASSLRQGNSGNTIYF
TRBV11-1,CASSSKRGRQETQYF
TRBV4-1,CASSQRAGATDTQYF
TRBV20-1,CSARGAEAFF
TRBV10-2,CASSTSRNYNEQFF
TRBV28,CASSPPTGFAYEQYF
TRBV30,CAWSSGVVNEKLFF
TRBV7-3,CASSLQTWGANVLTF
TRBV7-8,CASSLRGGYGNQPQHF
TRBV6-1,CASSEVLRGGNNEQFF
TRBV18,CASSPGWNTEAFF
TRBV5-1,CASSLGRQNTDTQYF
TRBV5-6,CASSPWTGDSPLHF
TRBV6-1,CASAGGLYNEQFF
TRBV5-6,CASSLETVQETQYF
TRBV9,CASSVGGGNTIYF
TRBV15,CATSRIRGGLAKNIQYF
TRBV4-1,CASSHRDRLEAFF
TRBV7-6,CASSKRTGQNSPLHF
TRBV5-1,CASSGLGGAKNTGELFF
TRBV7-3,CASSLGGAKSGELFF
TRBV7-2,CASSTSSGGMQETQYF
TRBV7-9,CASSPRTSGGGTQYF
TRBV28,CASNLLGGRYGNTIYF
TRBV7-2,CASSAPRGYEQFF
TRBV9,CASSRDRGRAFF
TRBV7-2,CASSFLAGGDTDTQYF
TRBV28,CASTQDTQAFF
TRBV2,CASSERQLRGQSQETQYF
TRBV5-1,CASSSSYITDTQYF
TRBV5-1,CASSFGGQGTGGRQYF
TRBV5-4,CASSFPQGGDEKLFF
TRBV6-5,CASSFVGALHEQYF
TRBV7-9,CASSPNRGTDCEAFF
TRBV30,CAWSVEWGNQPQHF
TRBV7-7,CASSSNRGCYEQYF
TRBV2,CASSELLAGGQETQYF
TRBV6-6,CASSYSGVTGELFF
TRBV6-1,CASSETMGASSYNEQFF
TRBV11-2,CASSLAGINQPQHF
TRBV5-6,CASSLAITGSAEAFF
TRBV28,CASERGVSETQYF
TRBV7-8,CASSLRQGPYNEQFF
TRBV5-1,CASSLWEGSGYTF
TRBV4-1,CASSQGPGTGDTGELFF
TRBV7-9,CASSLELTFSTDTQYF
TRBV28,CASSSTGGSYNEQFF
TRBV5-4,CASSLGVVFGYTF
TRBV5-4,CASSLYRATDTQYF
TRBV10-1,CASSRTGLVAYNEQFF
TRBV5-6,CASSLGDKNNEQFF
TRBV4-2,CASSQEGTKAFF
TRBV7-2,CASSFYLGQGAAEQYF
TRBV5-1,CASSFAPPVAGVTYEQYF
TRBV7-5,CVRSLVASGVLSGGELFF
TRBV7-2,CASSFSWDSYGYTF
TRBV6-1,CATALTGSSYGYTF
TRBV2,CASRGGFTTDTQYF
TRBV27,CASSWTATQGSPLHF